The rows below give T cell receptor beta chains drawn from one sample of a study of identical twins. Each CDR3 protein is one row after TCRdb ran MiXCR on the 5' RACE reads. Of more than 600,000 distinct CDR3 sequences listed, 15% to 20% are singletons. The data were also submitted as part of a second study, on T cells expressing NK-cell markers.

Sequenced input: PBMCs. These receptors were taken from a woman younger than 30 in good health. Both conserved end residues are part of each CDR3. The D gene is left open where the match is weak. Rows give clone size only sometimes, using once, few, many, or a class for an expanded clone.

J gene: TRBJ2-5
clone size: -
V gene: TRBV20-1
D gene: -
CDR3 DNA: TGCAGTGCCGCCGAAGACAAAGAGACCCAGTACTTC
CDR3 protein: CSAAEDKETQYF

J gene: TRBJ1-1
clone size: -
V gene: TRBV7-2
D gene: -
CDR3 DNA: TGTGCCAGCAGCTTATTACGGGGTGAAGCTTTCTTT
CDR3 protein: CASSLLRGEAFF

J gene: TRBJ1-2
clone size: few
V gene: TRBV12-3/TRBV12-4
D gene: TRBD1
CDR3 DNA: TGTGCCAGCAGTTTGATTCGGGACAGTCGTGGCTACACCTTC
CDR3 protein: CASSLIRDSRGYTF

J gene: TRBJ1-5
clone size: few
V gene: TRBV20-1
D gene: -
CDR3 DNA: TGCAGTGTCGTGACCTCCCATAGCAATCAGCCCCAGCATTTT
CDR3 protein: CSVVTSHSNQPQHF

J gene: TRBJ2-5
clone size: -
V gene: TRBV3-1
D gene: TRBD1
CDR3 DNA: TGTGCCAGCAGCCACGCCAGGGGGCAAGAGACCCAGTACTTC
CDR3 protein: CASSHARGQETQYF

J gene: TRBJ1-1
clone size: -
V gene: TRBV6-4
D gene: -
CDR3 DNA: TGTGCCAGCAGTGTAGAAGTCAAGACTGAAGCTTTCTTT
CDR3 protein: CASSVEVKTEAFF

J gene: TRBJ2-6
clone size: many
V gene: TRBV18
D gene: -
CDR3 DNA: TGTGCCAGCTCACCACCCCGCTCTGGGGCCAACGTCCTGACTTTC
CDR3 protein: CASSPPRSGANVLTF

J gene: TRBJ2-7
clone size: few
V gene: TRBV4-1
D gene: -
CDR3 DNA: TGCGCCAGCAGCCAAGAATGGTGGAACGAGCAGTACTTC
CDR3 protein: CASSQEWWNEQYF

J gene: TRBJ2-1
clone size: -
V gene: TRBV4-3
D gene: TRBD1
CDR3 DNA: TGCGCCAGCAGCCAAGGGGGACAGTACTACAATGAGCAGTTCTTC
CDR3 protein: CASSQGGQYYNEQFF

J gene: TRBJ2-1
clone size: -
V gene: TRBV7-3
D gene: TRBD1
CDR3 DNA: TGTGCCAGCAGCCCAGGGGGATATCGGGGTGAGCAGTTCTTC
CDR3 protein: CASSPGGYRGEQFF

J gene: TRBJ2-7
clone size: -
V gene: TRBV7-8
D gene: -
CDR3 DNA: TGTGCCGGCAGCTACGACTTTAGCGGTTCCTACGAGCAGTACTTC
CDR3 protein: CAGSYDFSGSYEQYF

J gene: TRBJ2-1
clone size: -
V gene: TRBV15
D gene: -
CDR3 DNA: TGTGCCACCAGCAGAAGACTAGACGAGCAGTTCTTC
CDR3 protein: CATSRRLDEQFF

J gene: TRBJ2-2
clone size: -
V gene: TRBV3-1
D gene: -
CDR3 DNA: TGTGCCAGCAGCCAAGTGGGAGGAACCGGGGAGCTGTTTTTT
CDR3 protein: CASSQVGGTGELFF

J gene: TRBJ1-2
clone size: -
V gene: TRBV4-1
D gene: -
CDR3 DNA: TGCGCCAGCAGCCAAGATGAGGGGCAAGGCATCGGCTATGGCTACACCTTC
CDR3 protein: CASSQDEGQGIGYGYTF

J gene: TRBJ2-1
clone size: few
V gene: TRBV5-1
D gene: TRBD2
CDR3 DNA: TGCGCCAGCACCCAATTAACGGGGGGAAGTGAGCAGTTCTTC
CDR3 protein: CASTQLTGGSEQFF

J gene: TRBJ2-2
clone size: -
V gene: TRBV24-1
D gene: -
CDR3 DNA: TGTGCCACCAGTGATTCGACAGGGAGGGGTGGGGAGCTGTTTTTT
CDR3 protein: CATSDSTGRGGELFF

J gene: TRBJ2-7
clone size: few
V gene: TRBV10-1
D gene: TRBD2
CDR3 DNA: TGCGCCAGGGTGGGACTAGCTCCGAACGAGCAGTACTTC
CDR3 protein: CARVGLAPNEQYF

J gene: TRBJ2-6
clone size: -
V gene: TRBV4-3
D gene: -
CDR3 DNA: TGCGCCAGCAGCCAGGGGCGTAACTCTGGGGCCAACGTCCTGACTTTC
CDR3 protein: CASSQGRNSGANVLTF

J gene: TRBJ1-1
clone size: few
V gene: TRBV20-1
D gene: -
CDR3 DNA: TGCAGTGCCCCCAGTTGGGCTGAAGCTTTCTTT
CDR3 protein: CSAPSWAEAFF

J gene: TRBJ2-1
clone size: few
V gene: TRBV6-5
D gene: TRBD2
CDR3 DNA: TGTGCCAGCAGTTACTCGACTAGCGGGATCAATGAGCAGTTCTTC
CDR3 protein: CASSYSTSGINEQFF

J gene: TRBJ2-1
clone size: -
V gene: TRBV29-1
D gene: TRBD2
CDR3 DNA: TGCAGCGTTGAAAACATACTAGCGGGAGGAGAGGGTGAGCAGTTCTTC
CDR3 protein: CSVENILAGGEGEQFF

J gene: TRBJ1-5
clone size: -
V gene: TRBV12-3/TRBV12-4
D gene: -
CDR3 DNA: TGTGCCAGCAGTCCCCCCCAGGTCGTCAATCAGCCCCAGCATTTT
CDR3 protein: CASSPPQVVNQPQHF

J gene: TRBJ2-2
clone size: few
V gene: TRBV12-3/TRBV12-4
D gene: -
CDR3 DNA: TGTGCCAGCAGTTTATTCCCTTTTTGGGGGGCGGCGAACACCGGGGAGCTGTTTTTT
CDR3 protein: CASSLFPFWGAANTGELFF